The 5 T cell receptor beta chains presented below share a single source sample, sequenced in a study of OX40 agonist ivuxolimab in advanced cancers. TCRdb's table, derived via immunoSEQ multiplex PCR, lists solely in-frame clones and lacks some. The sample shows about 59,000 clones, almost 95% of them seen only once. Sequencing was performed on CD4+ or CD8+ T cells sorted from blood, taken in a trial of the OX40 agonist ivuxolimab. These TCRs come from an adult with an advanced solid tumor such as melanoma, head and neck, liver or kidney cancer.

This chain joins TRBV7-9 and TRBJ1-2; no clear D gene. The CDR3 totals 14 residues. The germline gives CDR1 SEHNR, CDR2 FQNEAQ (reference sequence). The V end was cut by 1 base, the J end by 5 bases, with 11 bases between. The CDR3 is CASSLGTRDYGYTF. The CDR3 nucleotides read TGTGCCAGCAGCTTAGGCACTAGGGATTATGGCTACACCTTC.

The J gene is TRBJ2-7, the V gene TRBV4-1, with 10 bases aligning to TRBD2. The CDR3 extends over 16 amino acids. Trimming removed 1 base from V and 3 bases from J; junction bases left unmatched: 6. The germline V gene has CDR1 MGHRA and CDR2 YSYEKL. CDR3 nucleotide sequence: TGCGCCAGCAGCCAAGTGGATAGCGGGGGGTTCTACGAGCAGTACTTC. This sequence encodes CASSQVDSGGFYEQYF.

The CDR3 region has the DNA TGTGCCAGCAGCTTTAGCCGCAGGAAAGCTTTCTTT. Translated: CASSFSRRKAFF. V is TRBV5-4 and J is TRBJ1-1; no clear D. V lost 2 bases, J lost 9 bases, and 11 bases lay in between. The CDR3 spans 12 residues. The germline V gene has CDR1 SGHNT and CDR2 YYREEE (reference sequence).

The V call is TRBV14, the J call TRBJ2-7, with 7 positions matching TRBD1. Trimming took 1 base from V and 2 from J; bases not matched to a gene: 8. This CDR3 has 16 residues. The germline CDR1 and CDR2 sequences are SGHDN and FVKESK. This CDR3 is CASSQGALGTAYEQYF. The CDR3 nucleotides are TGTGCCAGCAGCCAAGGGGCTTTGGGGACAGCCTACGAGCAGTACTTC.

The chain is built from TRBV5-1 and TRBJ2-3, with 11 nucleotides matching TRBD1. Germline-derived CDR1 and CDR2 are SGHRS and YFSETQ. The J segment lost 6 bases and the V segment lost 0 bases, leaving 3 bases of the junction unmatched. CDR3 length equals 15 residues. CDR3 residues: CASSLAGTGGDTQYF. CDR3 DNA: TGCGCCAGCAGCTTGGCCGGGACAGGGGGTGATACGCAGTATTTT.